This TCR beta chain was documented in a study of blood T cell repertoires in COVID-19. Study-wide background: COVID-19 samples collected from the United States, Italy and Spain covered acute and convalescent phases. Sources were T cells, B-cell-depleted T cells, or PBMCs; the material itself was cDNA or gDNA.

The CDR3 is 14 amino acids. The trim removed 4 bases at V and 5 bases at J, leaving 5 bases unmatched. Germline assignment: CDR1 SGHDT and CDR2 YYEEEE. How the authors handled the data: Estimation of nucleated cell counts was performed using reference gene primer amplification. The data were produced by immunoSEQ multiplex PCR, yet TCRdb's version contains in-frame clones alone and is incomplete. The V and J calls and clone size were taken over from that table, and D and trimming were inferred from the DNA. The sample shows hundreds of thousands of clones, about 85% of them seen only once. This clone ranks as medium-sized (0.01 to 0.1%).

Source material: peripheral blood. The origin of this receptor is a man in his late teens or twenties with active or convalescent COVID-19. V and J are TRBV5-6 and TRBJ2-1; TRBD2 matches at 8 bases. CDR3 in DNA: TGTGCCAGCAGCATGGGACTAGGAAACAATGAGCAGTTCTTC. Protein product: CASSMGLGNNEQFF.